This T cell receptor (beta chain) is from a study of OX40 agonist ivuxolimab in advanced cancers. Study-wide background: A diagnosis of hepatocellular carcinoma, melanoma, renal cell or head and neck cancer was present in dose-escalation patients. Eligibility rules accepted prior anti-PD-1, anti-PD-L1 or anti-CTLA-4 therapy, and around 38% had some.

Between the trimmed V and J ends, which lost 4 bases and 3 bases, there was a span of 9 bases. This CDR3 has 13 amino acids. Germline values: CDR1 ENHRY, CDR2 SYGVKD. Data came from immunoSEQ multiplex PCR; TCRdb stores just in-frame clones and leaves some out. Of some 21,000 clones in the sample, roughly 83% are singletons; the top ten hold 30% to 35%. The sample consisted of CD4+ or CD8+ T cells sorted from blood, taken in a trial of the OX40 agonist ivuxolimab. V and J are TRBV10-3 and TRBJ1-2; D is ambiguous. The TCR sequence derives from an adult with an advanced solid tumor such as melanoma, head and neck, liver or kidney cancer. The CDR3 reads CAISARRDYGYTF. DNA of the CDR3: TGTGCCATCAGTGCAAGACGGGACTATGGCTACACCTTC.